Below, 14 T cell receptor beta chains from the same sample are listed, as sequenced in a study of blood T cell repertoires in COVID-19. Profiled with immunoSEQ multiplex PCR; TCRdb holds only in-frame clones, not every one. The sample has fewer than 400,000 clones, roughly nine tenths seen once; the top ten hold roughly 1.9%. Source material: peripheral blood. All receptors come from a woman aged 30 to 39 with COVID-19, enrolled during active disease.

This chain links TRBV6-5 with TRBJ2-5; 11 bases line up with TRBD2. CDR3 size: 15 residues. Trimming removed 6 bases from V and 5 bases from J; junction bases left unmatched: 8. Germline V lookup: CDR1 MNHEY, CDR2 SVGAGI. This CDR3 reads CASRYSGGARETQYF. DNA of the CDR3: TGTGCCAGCAGATATAGCGGGGGGGCCAGGGAGACCCAGTACTTC.

The V and J genes are TRBV5-1 and TRBJ2-2; TRBD1 matches at 9 bases. The J segment lost 5 bases and the V segment lost 2 bases, leaving 4 bases of the junction unmatched. Germline V gene lookup returns CDR1 SGHRS and CDR2 YFSETQ. The CDR3 has 15 residues. CDR3 protein: CASSLRTGETGELFF. Written as DNA, the CDR3 is TGCGCCAGCAGCTTACGGACAGGGGAGACCGGGGAGCTGTTTTTT.

This clone showed up just once. The chain is built from TRBV5-4 and TRBJ2-1; a weak D match, TRBD1 (5 bases). The germline V and J ends were trimmed by 3 bases and 7 bases, with 23 bases remaining between them. Looked up from germline, CDR1 is SGHNT and CDR2 is YYREEE (reference sequence). The CDR3 is 17 amino acids. CDR3 sequence: CASSSPFRTVSGNEQFF. The CDR3, as DNA: TGTGCCAGCAGCTCGCCCTTCCGGACGGTTTCAGGGAATGAGCAGTTCTTC.

The CDR3 sequence: CASNRGGIGDEQFF. DNA for the CDR3: TGTGCCAGTAATCGGGGGGGGATAGGCGATGAGCAGTTCTTC. The chain is built from TRBV19 and TRBJ2-1; 8 bases map to TRBD2. Germline CDR1 LNHDA, CDR2 SQIVND (reference sequence). There are 14 residues in the CDR3. The V and J ends lost 7 bases and 8 bases, in that order; junction bases with no gene match: 10.

This clone has just one count. The J gene is TRBJ2-1, the V gene TRBV23-1; 9 bases are shared with TRBD2. TRBV23-1 qualifies as an ORF whose function is uncertain. The CDR3 covers 18 residues. After removal of 4 bases from V and 4 bases from J, the junction contained 14 bases not matched to a gene. The DNA of the CDR3 is TGCGCCAGCAGTCGAGGGACTAGCAACTACGGGGGGTACAATGAGCAGTTCTTC. Its translation: CASSRGTSNYGGYNEQFF.

V usage is TRBV10-1 and J usage is TRBJ1-3; D not resolved. The CDR3 runs to 11 residues. CDR1 WNHNN and CDR2 SYGVQD come from the germline V gene (reference sequence). Trimming took off 10 bases at V and 8 bases at J, with 12 bases between the two ends. CDR3 in DNA: TGCGCCAACCCTTGTGAGCACACCATATATTTT. Protein product: CANPCEHTIYF.

The V gene is TRBV28, the J gene TRBJ1-2; tentatively, D is TRBD1 (6 bases). Trimming shortened V by 5 bases and J by 5 bases, and 12 bases separated the two germline ends. Germline V gene sequence: CDR1 MDHEN, CDR2 SYDVKM. The CDR3 contains 13 residues. The CDR3 DNA is TGTGCCAGCAGTCCTACAGGGACATATGGCTACACCTTC. This codes for CASSPTGTYGYTF.

This chain uses TRBV6-5 with TRBJ2-3, with D perhaps matching TRBD2 (6 bases). Trimming removed 8 bases at V and 1 base at J, with 13 bases between. Germline CDR1 MNHEY, CDR2 SVGAGI. This CDR3 contains 14 residues. The CDR3 region has the DNA TGTGCCAGCGATTGGGGGGATGGCACAGATACGCAGTATTTT. Residues: CASDWGDGTDTQYF.

The J gene is TRBJ2-7, the V gene TRBV6-5; 11 bases fit TRBD2. CDR3 size: 14 residues. With 4 bases clipped from V and 4 bases from J, the junction kept 3 bases outside the gene matches. Germline CDR1 and CDR2: MNHEY and SVGAGI. The CDR3 region has the DNA TGTGCCAGCAGTTTAGCGGGGGGGATATACGAGCAGTACTTC. Translation gives CASSLAGGIYEQYF.

This sequence joins TRBV13 and TRBJ2-3; D gene uncertain. The CDR3 is 14 residues long. The germline V gene has CDR1 PRHDT and CDR2 FYEKMQ (reference sequence). The germline V and J ends were trimmed by 5 bases and 4 bases, with 13 bases remaining between them. CDR3 region: CASSLWADSDTQYF. CDR3 DNA sequence: TGTGCCAGCAGCCTGTGGGCCGATTCAGATACGCAGTATTTT.

V usage is TRBV15 and J usage is TRBJ2-2, with D perhaps TRBD2 (5 bases). Trimming left V 2 bases short and J 6 bases short, with 19 bases between. Per the germline V gene, CDR1 is LNHNV and CDR2 is YYDKDF (reference sequence). The CDR3 has 17 residues. The CDR3 spells CATSRNLRAGSAGELFF. For the CDR3, the DNA is TGTGCCACCAGCAGAAACTTGAGGGCAGGCAGCGCCGGGGAGCTGTTTTTT.

The rearrangement joins TRBV4-2 to TRBJ1-6; tentatively, D is TRBD1 (5 bases). Deletions cut 0 bases from V and 7 bases from J, with 13 bases between. Germline V gives CDR1 LGHNA, CDR2 YNFKEQ. This CDR3 contains 16 residues. The CDR3 sequence: CASSQDRGGVNSPLHF. The CDR3 coding sequence is TGTGCCAGCAGCCAAGATCGGGGAGGGGTCAATTCACCCCTCCACTTT.

The V call is TRBV27, the J call TRBJ2-1, with a weak D call TRBD2 (5 bases). The CDR3 totals 13 residues. Germline lookup yields CDR1 MNHEY and CDR2 SMNVEV (reference sequence). Trimming stripped 3 bases from V and 5 bases from J, with 8 bases between. CDR3 region: CASSFGLNNEQFF. The CDR3 DNA sequence: TGTGCCAGCAGTTTCGGACTTAACAATGAGCAGTTCTTC.

The chain uses TRBV7-2 and TRBJ1-2; TRBD1 aligns across 7 bases. The CDR3 loop spans 17 amino acids. CDR1 SGHTA and CDR2 FQGNSA come from the germline V gene. The junction had 12 bases not matched to a gene; V was cut back by 1 base and J by 4 bases. The CDR3 sequence is CASSLGTGGNFIYGYTF. DNA for the CDR3: TGTGCCAGCAGCTTAGGGACAGGAGGAAACTTCATCTATGGCTACACCTTC.